This paragraph reports one TCR beta chain. The clone's antigen remains unknown. Base-call qualities are not available, and no considerably larger clone is one nucleotide away. This sample was sequenced with an Illumina HiSeq 2500. Quantitative 5'-RACE with molecular barcodes was the method used to prepare the TCR beta libraries. In the original analysis: Disease-linked TCR variants were identified with a new computational method built on a probabilistic model of VDJ rearrangement. In TCRdb, the public reads were trimmed at Q25 with fastp and aligned with MiXCR, with productive beta chains retained. Rows with a matching CDR3 protein are joined into one entry that keeps the most common DNA and genes. The authors' filters were not applied to this entry. The sample data list more than 600,000 distinct CDR3 sequences, and roughly 19% of these were observed just once. Roughly a fifth of the sample is taken by the ten largest.

The data derive from a study of CD8 T cells in ankylosing spondylitis (dated by TCRdb to about 2017). Regarding the study in general: The study profiled T cell receptor beta repertoires in healthy donors and ankylosing spondylitis patients to find disease-linked TCR variants. The whole study cohort included under 140 healthy donors and 20 to 25 ankylosing spondylitis patients. Samples of peripheral blood were taken, and for ankylosing spondylitis patients, synovial fluid was collected as well. Overall results and qualifications from the work: Some TCR beta motif variants had previously been reported in synovial fluid and blood of reactive arthritis patients, which suggested common disease-initiation mechanisms. A TCR beta motif made up of several highly homologous amino acid variants appeared to be characteristic of blood from ankylosing spondylitis patients. The disease-linked clones had a CD8+ phenotype and were found at relatively low frequencies in peripheral blood. The disease-linked clones were reported to be significantly enriched in matched synovial fluid samples from ankylosing spondylitis patients.

CDR1 and CDR2, per the germline V gene (reference sequence), are DFQATT and SNEGSKA. After removal of 6 bases from V and 4 bases from J, the junction retains 8 bases not matched to a gene. The CDR3 runs 13 amino acids, cysteine and phenylalanine included. The read is trimmed to its CDR3 DNA, 39 bases read in frame from base 1. This chain is built from TRBV20-1 and TRBJ1-2; TRBD1 aligns with 7 central bases. The sequencing input was blood, either unsorted or a sorted T cell fraction (not recorded which). This TCR derives from a male donor with ankylosing spondylitis. The CDR3 sequence is CSASGQKFYGYTF. In nucleotide form, the sequence is TGCAGTGCGTCGGGACAGAAGTTCTATGGCTACACCTTC.